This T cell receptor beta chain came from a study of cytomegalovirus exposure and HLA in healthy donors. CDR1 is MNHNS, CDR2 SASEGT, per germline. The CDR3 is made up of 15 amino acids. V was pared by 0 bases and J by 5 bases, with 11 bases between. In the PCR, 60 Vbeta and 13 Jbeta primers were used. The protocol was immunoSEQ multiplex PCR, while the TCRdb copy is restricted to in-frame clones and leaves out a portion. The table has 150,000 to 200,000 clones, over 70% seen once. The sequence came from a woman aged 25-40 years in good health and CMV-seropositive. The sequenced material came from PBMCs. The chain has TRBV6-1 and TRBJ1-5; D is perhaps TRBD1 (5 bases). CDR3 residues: CASSEATGGDQPQHF. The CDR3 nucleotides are TGTGCCAGCAGTGAAGCGACGGGGGGGGATCAGCCCCAGCATTTT.